The sequence of this T cell receptor (beta chain) was determined in a study of response to subunit inactivated influenza vaccine. Study-wide findings and caveats: Authors suggested that a seasonal influenza vaccination recruits few new T cells each time.

Concerning this clonotype: Its target is not known.

CDR3 size: 14 residues. Trimming shortened V by 1 base and J by 7 bases, and 13 bases separated the two germline ends. Germline loops: CDR1 SGHTA, CDR2 FQGNSA. TCRdb re-called the RT-PCR reads through MiXCR, storing one row per CDR3 protein. There are around 500,000 distinct CDR3 sequences in the sample; roughly 9.8% occur only once, and about 12% lies in the top ten. The V and J genes are TRBV7-2 and TRBJ1-1; maybe TRBD1 (5 bases). The receptor's source is a man between 45 and 60 years old who received an inactivated influenza vaccine. This specimen consisted of PBMCs from blood, obtained roughly 46 days after vaccination. CDR3 DNA: TGTGCCAGCAGCTTAGGGCCCAGGGTGGTTGAAGCTTTCTTT. This translates into CASSLGPRVVEAFF.